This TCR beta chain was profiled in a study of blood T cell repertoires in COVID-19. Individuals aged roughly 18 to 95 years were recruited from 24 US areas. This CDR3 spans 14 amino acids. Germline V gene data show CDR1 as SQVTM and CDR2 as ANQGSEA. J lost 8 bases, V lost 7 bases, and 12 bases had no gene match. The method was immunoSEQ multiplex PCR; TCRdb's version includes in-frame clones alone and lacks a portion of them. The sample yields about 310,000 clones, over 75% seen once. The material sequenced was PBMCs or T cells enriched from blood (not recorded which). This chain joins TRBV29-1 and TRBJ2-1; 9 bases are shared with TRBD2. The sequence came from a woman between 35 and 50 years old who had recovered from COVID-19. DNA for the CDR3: TGCAGCGCTACAGAACTAGCGGGTATCGATGAGCAGTTCTTC. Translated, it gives CSATELAGIDEQFF.